This is a list of T cell receptor beta chains from one sample in a study of technical replicates of blood from a few donors. Sequencing was performed with immunoSEQ multiplex PCR; in TCRdb, only in-frame clones are kept and a portion is missing. The sample carries 50,000 to 70,000 clones, just under 95% recorded once. Specimen: PBMCs. These receptors originate from a human donor in good health. Some clones in this sample may be carry-over from other donors' samples. The CDR3 runs from the conserved cysteine through the conserved F or W. The order of the fields is J gene, V gene, clone size, D gene, CDR3 protein, CDR3 DNA. D genes are given only for firm matches. Size is stated for part of the rows, as once, few or many counts, or as a class when the clone is expanded.

j_call: TRBJ2-7
v_call: TRBV30
clone_size: NA
d_call: TRBD2
cdr3_aa: CAWSLGLAGGWQYF
cdr3_nt: TGTGCCTGGAGCCTCGGACTAGCGGGAGGTTGGCAGTACTTC

j_call: TRBJ1-2
v_call: TRBV7-9
clone_size: NA
d_call: NA
cdr3_aa: CASSPKSTEKNYGYTF
cdr3_nt: TGTGCCAGCAGCCCAAAATCGACAGAAAAGAACTATGGCTACACCTTC

j_call: TRBJ1-4
v_call: TRBV7-9
clone_size: NA
d_call: TRBD1
cdr3_aa: CASSFGDRAEKLFF
cdr3_nt: TGTGCCAGCAGCTTCGGGGACAGGGCCGAAAAACTGTTTTTT

j_call: TRBJ1-1
v_call: TRBV11-3
clone_size: once
d_call: TRBD1
cdr3_aa: CASSLPWTGWERAFF
cdr3_nt: TGTGCCAGCAGCTTACCCTGGACAGGGTGGGAACGAGCTTTCTTT

j_call: TRBJ1-2
v_call: TRBV19
clone_size: NA
d_call: TRBD1
cdr3_aa: CASSARSAGGNYGYTF
cdr3_nt: TGTGCCAGTAGCGCGAGGTCGGCAGGGGGTAACTATGGCTACACCTTC

j_call: TRBJ1-2
v_call: TRBV4-3
clone_size: NA
d_call: NA
cdr3_aa: CASSQDSEDYGYTF
cdr3_nt: TGCGCCAGCAGCCAAGATAGTGAAGACTATGGCTACACCTTC

j_call: TRBJ2-7
v_call: TRBV10-2
clone_size: NA
d_call: NA
cdr3_aa: CASTGFGSYEQYF
cdr3_nt: TGCGCCAGCACCGGATTCGGGAGTTACGAGCAGTACTTC

j_call: TRBJ1-5
v_call: TRBV30
clone_size: NA
d_call: TRBD1
cdr3_aa: CAWGNRGAQPQHF
cdr3_nt: TGTGCCTGGGGGAACAGGGGAGCTCAGCCCCAGCATTTT

j_call: TRBJ1-2
v_call: TRBV28
clone_size: NA
d_call: NA
cdr3_aa: CASIQSGRGYGYTF
cdr3_nt: TGTGCCAGCATCCAGAGTGGCAGGGGCTATGGCTACACCTTC

j_call: TRBJ1-1
v_call: TRBV6-5
clone_size: NA
d_call: NA
cdr3_aa: CASSYSKSGENTEAFF
cdr3_nt: TGTGCCAGCAGTTACTCGAAATCAGGGGAGAACACTGAAGCTTTCTTT

j_call: TRBJ1-5
v_call: TRBV7-2
clone_size: NA
d_call: NA
cdr3_aa: CASSLMPVNQPQHF
cdr3_nt: TGTGCCAGCAGCTTAATGCCGGTCAATCAGCCCCAGCATTTT

j_call: TRBJ2-5
v_call: TRBV7-2
clone_size: once
d_call: NA
cdr3_aa: CASSSNTYQETQYF
cdr3_nt: TGTGCCAGCAGCTCCAACACCTACCAAGAGACCCAGTACTTC

j_call: TRBJ2-5
v_call: TRBV7-2
clone_size: NA
d_call: TRBD2
cdr3_aa: CASSLASGGGQETQYF
cdr3_nt: TGTGCCAGCAGCTTAGCGTCGGGAGGGGGCCAAGAGACCCAGTACTTC

j_call: TRBJ2-3
v_call: TRBV5-4
clone_size: NA
d_call: NA
cdr3_aa: CASSLGVGGGLISTQYF
cdr3_nt: TGTGCCAGCAGCTTGGGAGTCGGCGGGGGCCTCATCAGTACGCAGTATTTT

j_call: TRBJ2-7
v_call: TRBV7-8
clone_size: NA
d_call: NA
cdr3_aa: CASSLGGRGYEQYF
cdr3_nt: TGTGCCAGCAGCTTAGGGGGCAGGGGTTACGAGCAGTACTTC

j_call: TRBJ1-2
v_call: TRBV29-1
clone_size: NA
d_call: NA
cdr3_aa: CSSQEGPGYTF
cdr3_nt: TGCAGCAGTCAGGAGGGGCCCGGCTACACCTTC

j_call: TRBJ1-4
v_call: TRBV6-4
clone_size: NA
d_call: NA
cdr3_aa: CATNLPGVVGEKLFF
cdr3_nt: TGTGCCACCAACCTCCCCGGGGTGGTGGGTGAAAAACTGTTTTTT

j_call: TRBJ1-4
v_call: TRBV29-1
clone_size: once
d_call: NA
cdr3_aa: CSVELGRLFF
cdr3_nt: TGCAGCGTTGAGTTAGGGAGACTGTTTTTT

j_call: TRBJ2-5
v_call: TRBV5-4
clone_size: NA
d_call: TRBD1
cdr3_aa: CASSLTGGKETQYF
cdr3_nt: TGTGCCAGCAGCTTGACAGGGGGCAAAGAGACCCAGTACTTC

j_call: TRBJ2-3
v_call: TRBV7-2
clone_size: NA
d_call: NA
cdr3_aa: CASSPDRSRTDTQYF
cdr3_nt: TGTGCCAGCAGCCCCGACAGGAGCCGCACAGATACGCAGTATTTT

j_call: TRBJ1-6
v_call: TRBV28
clone_size: NA
d_call: NA
cdr3_aa: CASSPIDRPLHF
cdr3_nt: TGTGCCAGCAGTCCGATCGACAGGCCCCTCCACTTT

j_call: TRBJ2-2
v_call: TRBV5-1
clone_size: NA
d_call: TRBD2
cdr3_aa: CASSWTSDYTGELFF
cdr3_nt: TGCGCCAGCAGCTGGACTAGCGACTACACCGGGGAGCTGTTTTTT

j_call: TRBJ2-2
v_call: TRBV25-1
clone_size: NA
d_call: TRBD1
cdr3_aa: CASSELGTGNTGELFF
cdr3_nt: TGTGCCAGCAGTGAATTGGGGACAGGGAACACCGGGGAGCTGTTTTTT

j_call: TRBJ2-5
v_call: TRBV6-6
clone_size: NA
d_call: TRBD2
cdr3_aa: CASSSLRGMKETQYF
cdr3_nt: TGTGCCAGCAGTTCCCTGCGGGGGATGAAGGAGACCCAGTACTTC

j_call: TRBJ2-2
v_call: TRBV7-2
clone_size: NA
d_call: TRBD2
cdr3_aa: CASSFGLAGSTGELFF
cdr3_nt: TGTGCCAGCAGCTTCGGACTAGCGGGAAGCACCGGGGAGCTGTTTTTT

j_call: TRBJ2-7
v_call: TRBV7-6
clone_size: NA
d_call: TRBD1
cdr3_aa: CASSLDRDSSYEQYF
cdr3_nt: TGTGCCAGCAGCTTGGATCGGGACAGCTCCTACGAGCAGTACTTC

j_call: TRBJ1-2
v_call: TRBV5-4
clone_size: NA
d_call: TRBD1
cdr3_aa: CASSLGSDRVTHGYTF
cdr3_nt: TGTGCCAGCAGCTTGGGGAGCGACAGGGTCACCCATGGCTACACCTTC

j_call: TRBJ2-7
v_call: TRBV19
clone_size: once
d_call: TRBD2
cdr3_aa: CASRREGLAGVEQYF
cdr3_nt: TGTGCCAGTAGGAGGGAGGGACTAGCGGGAGTCGAGCAGTACTTC

j_call: TRBJ1-5
v_call: TRBV4-1
clone_size: NA
d_call: TRBD1
cdr3_aa: CASSKRQGTDQPQHF
cdr3_nt: TGCGCCAGCAGCAAGAGACAGGGTACAGATCAGCCCCAGCATTTT

j_call: TRBJ2-1
v_call: TRBV30
clone_size: NA
d_call: NA
cdr3_aa: CAWSGTGVHEQFF
cdr3_nt: TGTGCCTGGAGTGGTACGGGAGTCCATGAGCAGTTCTTC

j_call: TRBJ2-2
v_call: TRBV29-1
clone_size: NA
d_call: NA
cdr3_aa: CSVPGPHGTGELFF
cdr3_nt: TGCAGCGTTCCGGGTCCCCATGGGACCGGGGAGCTGTTTTTT

j_call: TRBJ1-2
v_call: TRBV2
clone_size: NA
d_call: NA
cdr3_aa: CASSGDRGGYTF
cdr3_nt: TGTGCCAGCAGTGGGGACCGGGGGGGCTACACCTTC

j_call: TRBJ2-1
v_call: TRBV2
clone_size: NA
d_call: NA
cdr3_aa: CASSTEGHEQFF
cdr3_nt: TGTGCCAGCAGTACTGAGGGCCATGAGCAGTTCTTC

j_call: TRBJ2-7
v_call: TRBV7-9
clone_size: NA
d_call: NA
cdr3_aa: CASSLIGVIGEQYF
cdr3_nt: TGTGCCAGCAGCTTAATAGGGGTGATTGGCGAGCAGTACTTC

j_call: TRBJ2-5
v_call: TRBV7-3
clone_size: few
d_call: NA
cdr3_aa: CASSLGLAQETQYF
cdr3_nt: TGTGCCAGCAGCTTAGGGTTAGCGCAAGAGACCCAGTACTTC

j_call: TRBJ2-2
v_call: TRBV9
clone_size: NA
d_call: TRBD1
cdr3_aa: CASSESGGGVGRELFF
cdr3_nt: TGTGCCAGCAGCGAGTCAGGGGGTGGAGTTGGCCGGGAGCTGTTTTTT

j_call: TRBJ2-2
v_call: TRBV7-3
clone_size: NA
d_call: TRBD2
cdr3_aa: CASSPRSGMNTGELFF
cdr3_nt: TGTGCCAGCAGCCCCCGTAGCGGGATGAACACCGGGGAGCTGTTTTTT

j_call: TRBJ1-1
v_call: TRBV18
clone_size: NA
d_call: NA
cdr3_aa: CASSPNTGMGTEAFF
cdr3_nt: TGTGCCAGCTCACCTAACACAGGGATGGGGACTGAAGCTTTCTTT

j_call: TRBJ2-1
v_call: TRBV7-3
clone_size: NA
d_call: NA
cdr3_aa: CASSFAGLYNEQFF
cdr3_nt: TGTGCCAGCAGCTTCGCAGGGTTATACAATGAGCAGTTCTTC

j_call: TRBJ1-1
v_call: TRBV30
clone_size: NA
d_call: NA
cdr3_aa: CAWSGSGFYVNTEAFF
cdr3_nt: TGTGCCTGGAGTGGGTCGGGGTTCTACGTGAACACTGAAGCTTTCTTT

j_call: TRBJ2-7
v_call: TRBV29-1
clone_size: NA
d_call: NA
cdr3_aa: CSVESRAGEQYF
cdr3_nt: TGCAGCGTTGAGTCCAGGGCCGGCGAGCAGTACTTC

j_call: TRBJ2-1
v_call: TRBV9
clone_size: NA
d_call: TRBD2
cdr3_aa: CASSVTSGGAGEQFF
cdr3_nt: TGTGCCAGCAGCGTGACTAGCGGGGGGGCAGGTGAGCAGTTCTTC

j_call: TRBJ1-3
v_call: TRBV4-1
clone_size: NA
d_call: TRBD1
cdr3_aa: CASSPQTDRNSGNTIYF
cdr3_nt: TGCGCCAGCAGCCCTCAAACGGACAGGAACTCTGGAAACACCATATATTTT

j_call: TRBJ2-7
v_call: TRBV5-1
clone_size: NA
d_call: TRBD2
cdr3_aa: CASSVTSGTYEQYF
cdr3_nt: TGCGCCAGCAGCGTGACTAGCGGTACCTACGAGCAGTACTTC

j_call: TRBJ2-3
v_call: TRBV2
clone_size: NA
d_call: TRBD2
cdr3_aa: CASILTSAAPDTQYF
cdr3_nt: TGTGCCAGCATTCTGACTAGCGCTGCTCCAGATACGCAGTATTTT

j_call: TRBJ2-7
v_call: TRBV7-8
clone_size: NA
d_call: NA
cdr3_aa: CASSSGSSYEQYF
cdr3_nt: TGTGCCAGCAGCTCCGGGTCCTCCTACGAGCAGTACTTC

j_call: TRBJ2-6
v_call: TRBV30
clone_size: NA
d_call: NA
cdr3_aa: CAWSVRSGSGANVLTF
cdr3_nt: TGTGCCTGGAGTGTAAGATCGGGCTCTGGGGCCAACGTCCTGACTTTC

j_call: TRBJ2-3
v_call: TRBV9
clone_size: NA
d_call: TRBD1
cdr3_aa: CASSVNRGDTQYF
cdr3_nt: TGTGCCAGCAGCGTAAACAGGGGCGATACGCAGTATTTT

j_call: TRBJ1-6
v_call: TRBV4-1
clone_size: NA
d_call: TRBD1
cdr3_aa: CASSHLGDRRSAGSPLHF
cdr3_nt: TGCGCCAGCAGCCACCTCGGGGACAGGAGATCTGCTGGTTCACCCCTCCACTTT

j_call: TRBJ2-3
v_call: TRBV5-1
clone_size: NA
d_call: TRBD2
cdr3_aa: CASSVGAGGTDTQYF
cdr3_nt: TGCGCCAGCAGCGTCGGGGCGGGGGGCACAGATACGCAGTATTTT

j_call: TRBJ1-1
v_call: TRBV4-3
clone_size: few
d_call: NA
cdr3_aa: CASSQEQLSGENTEAFF
cdr3_nt: TGCGCCAGCAGCCAAGAACAATTGTCAGGGGAGAACACTGAAGCTTTCTTT

j_call: TRBJ1-1
v_call: TRBV6-6
clone_size: NA
d_call: NA
cdr3_aa: CASTLRGTAEAFF
cdr3_nt: TGTGCCAGCACCTTGAGGGGGACCGCTGAAGCTTTCTTT

j_call: TRBJ1-2
v_call: TRBV7-8
clone_size: NA
d_call: NA
cdr3_aa: CASSLGGAFSYGYTF
cdr3_nt: TGTGCCAGCAGCTTGGGGGGGGCTTTTAGCTATGGCTACACCTTC

j_call: TRBJ2-7
v_call: TRBV6-1
clone_size: NA
d_call: NA
cdr3_aa: CASRVGAGGFYEQYF
cdr3_nt: TGTGCCAGCAGGGTGGGAGCAGGAGGATTTTACGAGCAGTACTTC

j_call: TRBJ2-1
v_call: TRBV7-2
clone_size: NA
d_call: TRBD2
cdr3_aa: CASSLRGSRSYNEQFF
cdr3_nt: TGTGCCAGCAGTCTGCGGGGGTCCCGCTCCTACAATGAGCAGTTCTTC

j_call: TRBJ2-7
v_call: TRBV7-8
clone_size: NA
d_call: TRBD2
cdr3_aa: CASSLFSGSSYEQYF
cdr3_nt: TGTGCCAGCAGCTTGTTTAGCGGGAGCTCCTACGAGCAGTACTTC

j_call: TRBJ1-1
v_call: TRBV18
clone_size: few
d_call: NA
cdr3_aa: CASSPRTGLTEAFF
cdr3_nt: TGTGCCAGCTCACCACGAACAGGGCTCACTGAAGCTTTCTTT

j_call: TRBJ2-3
v_call: TRBV27
clone_size: NA
d_call: TRBD2
cdr3_aa: CASSPSGRPPDTQYF
cdr3_nt: TGTGCCAGCAGTCCTAGCGGGAGGCCGCCAGATACGCAGTATTTT

j_call: TRBJ2-7
v_call: TRBV7-9
clone_size: once
d_call: TRBD2
cdr3_aa: CASSLGPSGASYEQYF
cdr3_nt: TGTGCCAGCAGCTTAGGGCCTAGCGGGGCTTCCTACGAGCAGTACTTC

j_call: TRBJ2-5
v_call: TRBV27
clone_size: NA
d_call: NA
cdr3_aa: CASSSAAVIETQYF
cdr3_nt: TGTGCCAGCAGTTCCGCCGCAGTTATCGAGACCCAGTACTTC